The 5 T cell receptor beta chains given below trace back to one sample, sequenced in a study of T-cell reconstitution after alpha-beta-depleted transplantation in children. TCRbeta library construction was performed incorporating unique molecular identifiers. Using its own MiXCR run on the PCR reads, TCRdb lists one record per CDR3 protein. In the table there are a few hundred thousand distinct CDR3 sequences, 9.9% of which are singletons. The sequencing used PBMCs from the stem cell graft donor, collected from the stem cell graft. The receptor source for this set is a human donor who donated a stem cell graft to a child with SCID.

This rearrangement joins TRBV4-2 to TRBJ2-5; 13 positions agree with TRBD2. V lost 4 bases and J lost 1; bases outside the gene matches: 9. The CDR3 is 18 amino acids. Germline lookup yields CDR1 LGHNA and CDR2 YNFKEQ. This chain's CDR3 is CASSLGTSGTPVQETQYF. For the CDR3, the DNA is TGTGCCAGCAGCCTAGGGACTAGCGGGACGCCCGTCCAAGAGACCCAGTACTTC.

This clonotype was detected only a few times. V and J are TRBV7-9 and TRBJ2-2, with D perhaps given as TRBD1 or TRBD2 (5 bases each). Per the germline V gene, CDR1 is SEHNR and CDR2 is FQNEAQ (reference sequence). Trimming removed 5 bases at V and 4 bases at J, with 14 bases between. The CDR3 runs to 15 residues. The CDR3 DNA reads TGTGCCAGCAGCGATCCGGGACGTTTCACCGGGGAGCTGTTTTTT. It encodes CASSDPGRFTGELFF.

This clonotype was detected ten times or more. This sequence joins TRBV12-5 and TRBJ1-5, with no clear D. V lost 6 bases, J lost 0 bases, and 6 bases lay in between. CDR1 is LGHNT and CDR2 is FRNRAP in the germline V gene. This CDR3 has 13 residues. The CDR3: CASGMNSNQPQHF. For the CDR3, the DNA is TGTGCTAGTGGCATGAATAGCAATCAGCCCCAGCATTTT.

The rearrangement uses TRBV12-3 or TRBV12-4 and TRBJ2-7; D is possibly TRBD1 or TRBD2 (5 bases each). V was shortened by 3 bases and J by 6 bases, with 12 bases between the two germline ends. The CDR3 sequence is 13 residues long. CDR3 sequence (DNA): TGTGCCAGCAGTTTTATTCGGGGCGGCGAGCAGTACTTC. Its protein product is CASSFIRGGEQYF.

This clonotype was observed many times. This CDR3 is CASSVATGSILDTQYF. For the CDR3, the DNA is TGTGCCAGCAGCGTAGCAACCGGGTCCATCTTGGATACGCAGTATTTT. J is TRBJ2-3 and V is TRBV9, with D hard to call. With 0 bases removed from V and 6 bases from J, the gap between germline ends came to 17 bases. Germline CDR1 and CDR2: SGDLS and YYNGEE. The CDR3 covers 16 residues. The variable domain in full, completed from reference TRBV9 and TRBJ2-3, reads DSGVTQTPKHLITATGQRVTLRCSPRSGDLSVYWYQQSLDQGLQFLIQYYNGEERAKGNILERFSAQQFPDLHSELNLSSLELGDSALYFCASSVATGSILDTQYFGPGTRLTVL.